This is a list of T cell receptor beta chains from one sample in a study of CD8+CD57+ T cells in acquired aplastic anemia. TCRdb ran MiXCR on the reads and lists one entry per CDR3 protein. The sample includes some 180,000 distinct CDR3 sequences, 45% to 60% seen only once; the top ten take 10% to 15%. The sample comprised sorted CD4+, CD8+, or CD8+CD57+ T cells (not recorded which) from PBMCs. The origin of the receptors is a human donor with aplastic anemia. Both conserved end residues are part of each CDR3. D genes are given only for firm matches. Part of the rows lack a size; the others show once, few, many or a class for expanded clones.

j_call d_call clone_size v_call cdr3_nt cdr3_aa
TRBJ2-5 TRBD2 once TRBV7-6 TGTGCCAGCAGCTCTACTAGCGGGAGGGCGGAGACCCAGTACTTC CASSSTSGRAETQYF
TRBJ1-2 - - TRBV5-1 TGCGCCAGCAGCTTGGATACAGTTTATGGCTGCACCTTC CASSLDTVYGCTF
TRBJ2-7 TRBD1 - TRBV29-1 TGCAGCGGGACAGGGGGCGTCGACGAGCAGTACTTC CSGTGGVDEQYF
TRBJ2-3 - many TRBV5-1 TGCGCCAGCAGCGTCGGGGGCACAGATACGCAGTATTTT CASSVGGTDTQYF
TRBJ2-1 TRBD2 - TRBV9 TGTGCCAGCAGCGTGACTAGCGGGGGGCCGCGCAATGAGCAGTTCTTC CASSVTSGGPRNEQFF
TRBJ1-6 - many TRBV19 TGTGCCAGTTGGGTTTGGGGTAATTCACCCCTCCACTTT CASWVWGNSPLHF
TRBJ2-2 - many TRBV24-1 TGTGCCACCAGTGATTCCCTCGCCATCTTGTATCCCGGGGAGCTGTTTTTT CATSDSLAILYPGELFF
TRBJ2-3 - many TRBV2 TGTGCCAGCAGGGCTAGCACAGATACGCAGTATTTT CASRASTDTQYF
TRBJ1-6 TRBD1 - TRBV3-1 TGTGCCAGCAGCCCGGGACAGAACTATAATTCACCCCTCCACTTT CASSPGQNYNSPLHF
TRBJ2-5 TRBD2 once TRBV11-2 TGTGCCAGCAGTCGACTAGCTGATGAGACCCAGTACTTC CASSRLADETQYF
TRBJ2-6 TRBD1 - TRBV19 TGTGCCACGGGACAGGCTGGGGCCAACGTCCTGACTTTC CATGQAGANVLTF
TRBJ1-2 - - TRBV28 TGTGCCAGCAGTTTAGGACAAGACTGGAGGGGCTACACCTTC CASSLGQDWRGYTF
TRBJ2-2 - - TRBV9 TGTGCCAGCAGCCCCCGGGGTAGCGGGAACACCGGGGAGCTGTTTTTT CASSPRGSGNTGELFF
TRBJ1-1 - - TRBV10-1 TGCGCCAGCAGTGAGGGTCCCGTCACTGAAGCTTTCTTT CASSEGPVTEAFF
TRBJ1-2 TRBD1 - TRBV12-5 TGTGCTAGTGGTTCCTCGGTCAGGGGGAAGGGCTACACCTTC CASGSSVRGKGYTF
TRBJ2-7 TRBD1 - TRBV15 TGTGCCACCAGCAGAGATACGACAGGGGTCTACGAGCAGTACTTC CATSRDTTGVYEQYF
TRBJ1-2 - many TRBV2 TGTGCCAGCAGTACAAGGGGTTCGGACTATGGCTACACCTTC CASSTRGSDYGYTF
TRBJ1-6 - - TRBV9 TGTGCCAGCAGTACCCGAGAGGGGGAAACTAATTCACCCCTCCACTTT CASSTREGETNSPLHF
TRBJ1-1 TRBD1 - TRBV4-1 TGCGCCAGCAGCCAGGCCGACAGGGACGGCACTGAAGCTTTCTTT CASSQADRDGTEAFF
TRBJ1-2 - - TRBV10-3 TGTGCCATCAATGGGGGTGATGGCTATGGCTACACCTTC CAINGGDGYGYTF
TRBJ2-7 TRBD1 once TRBV10-3 TGTGCCATCAGTGCAGGACAGGGGGGATACGAGCAGTACTTC CAISAGQGGYEQYF
TRBJ2-7 - - TRBV12-5 TGTGCTAGTGGTTTAAAAGCAGGGGGGGAATACGAGCAGTACTTC CASGLKAGGEYEQYF
TRBJ2-7 - many TRBV11-2 TGTGCCAGCAGCTTACGAGAAGGGGGAACTAAAACCTACGAGCAGTACTTC CASSLREGGTKTYEQYF
TRBJ2-4 - many TRBV15 TGTGCCACCAGCAGAGCCCGCCTTTGGGAGAAAAACATTCAGTACTTC CATSRARLWEKNIQYF
TRBJ1-1 TRBD1 - TRBV29-1 TGCAGCGCCTCGACAGGGGGGAATGAAGCTTTCTTT CSASTGGNEAFF
TRBJ1-1 TRBD1 - TRBV4-2 TGTGCCAGCAACCCCTTGCGGGGACAGGGGATGAACACTGAAGCTTTCTTT CASNPLRGQGMNTEAFF
TRBJ2-7 - many TRBV12-3/TRBV12-4 TGTGCCAGCAGTGCCATCCCGGACGGGCAGTACTTC CASSAIPDGQYF
TRBJ2-3 - - TRBV10-3 TGTGCCATCACAAAAGGGACATCAAAGGCAGATACGCAGTATTTT CAITKGTSKADTQYF
TRBJ1-4 - - TRBV29-1 TGCAGCGCGGGGTGGCAGGGAGGGGAAAAACTGTTTTTT CSAGWQGGEKLFF
TRBJ1-5 - once TRBV12-3/TRBV12-4 TGTGCCAGCAGTTTCGGTTATAGCAATCAGCCCCAGCATTTT CASSFGYSNQPQHF
TRBJ2-7 TRBD2 - TRBV5-1 TGCGCCAGCAGCTTGAGGCTAGCGGGAGGGTACGAGCAGTACTTC CASSLRLAGGYEQYF
TRBJ2-7 - - TRBV15 TGTGCCACCAGCAGAGATACGGGGTACGAGCAGTACTTC CATSRDTGYEQYF
TRBJ1-2 - - TRBV7-4 TGTGCCAGCAGCTCTGCGGGGGGAACCTATGGATACACCTTC CASSSAGGTYGYTF
TRBJ2-7 TRBD1 - TRBV25-1 TGTGCCAGCAGTGAACACAGGGGGGCCTACGAGCAGTACTTC CASSEHRGAYEQYF
TRBJ1-3 TRBD1 - TRBV29-1 TGCAGCGTGGCCGGGACAGGGGCCGGAAACACCATATATTTT CSVAGTGAGNTIYF
TRBJ1-2 - many TRBV6-2/TRBV6-3 TGTGCCAGCAGCCCTAGCACTTTACAGGGAAGAGGCGGCTACACCTTC CASSPSTLQGRGGYTF
TRBJ1-1 - many TRBV5-1 TGCGCCAGCAGCTTAGGTTTCATGAACACTGAAGCTTTCTTT CASSLGFMNTEAFF
TRBJ1-1 - - TRBV30 TGTGCCTGGAGTAAAGGAGGGGGGACTGAAGCTTTCTTT CAWSKGGGTEAFF
TRBJ1-1 TRBD1 - TRBV20-1 TGCAGTGCTCCGGACAGGGGGATGAACACTGAAGCTTTCTTT CSAPDRGMNTEAFF
TRBJ2-7 - - TRBV10-1 TGCGCCATCCTCGCGGGACACCCGATAGAGGAGCAGTACTTC CAILAGHPIEEQYF
TRBJ2-5 - - TRBV20-1 TGCAGTGCTAACCCAGGACAGTTAAAAGAGACCCAGTACTTC CSANPGQLKETQYF
TRBJ1-2 - many TRBV19 TGTGCCAGTAGTACAACAGTCGACAGCTCCTATGGCTACACCTTC CASSTTVDSSYGYTF
TRBJ1-5 - many TRBV2 TGTGCCAGCAGTGGACCAAATCAGCCCCAGCATTTT CASSGPNQPQHF
TRBJ2-1 - few TRBV3-1 TGTGCCAGCAGCCAGGTTAGCTCCTACAATGAGCAGTTCTTC CASSQVSSYNEQFF
TRBJ2-5 - - TRBV10-3 TGTGCCATCAGTGAGCTGGGAGGCAATCAGCCCCAGTACTTC CAISELGGNQPQYF
TRBJ2-1 - - TRBV15 TGTGCCACCAGCACCGCGGCAAGGGTCGATGAGCAGTTCTTC CATSTAARVDEQFF
TRBJ2-5 TRBD1 - TRBV24-1 TGTGCCACCAGTGATCTGGGACAGGGGAGGGAGACCCAGTACTTC CATSDLGQGRETQYF
TRBJ2-3 - - TRBV24-1 TGTGCCACCAGGGACATTGGCACAGATACGCAGTATTTT CATRDIGTDTQYF
TRBJ2-7 TRBD1 many TRBV29-1 TGCAGCGTCGACCCGGGACAGGGGTTATCCGAGCAGTACTTC CSVDPGQGLSEQYF
TRBJ2-5 TRBD2 many TRBV20-1 TGCAGTGCTAGGGCCCCGGGTAGCGGGGTACAAGAGACCCAGTACTTC CSARAPGSGVQETQYF
TRBJ1-6 - - TRBV19 TGTGCCAGTAGTAACGACGGACTCTATTCACCCCTCCACTTT CASSNDGLYSPLHF
TRBJ2-3 TRBD2 - TRBV20-1 TGCAGTGCTTGGGTAGGGACTAGCGGGTTAGATACGCAGTATTTT CSAWVGTSGLDTQYF
TRBJ1-1 - - TRBV28 TGTGCCAGCAGTCCCAACGGGAACACTGAAGCTTTCTTT CASSPNGNTEAFF